This T cell receptor beta chain was sequenced for a study of cytotoxic CD8 clonotypes in ibrutinib-treated CLL. A word on this clone: The antigen remains undetermined.

Sequencing was designed to attain a depth spanning 1 in 200,000 to 1 in 1 million T cells. Generated by immunoSEQ multiplex PCR, the TCRdb table keeps only in-frame clones and is missing some. The table lists some 140,000 clones, 75% to 95% of them singletons. Broader study findings: The clonality rise at ibrutinib response reflected private clonotype expansion. Baseline clonality, higher than in age-matched healthy donors, tracked circulating CD8+ T-cell counts.

The CDR3 is 15 residues long. The V gene lost 0 bases and the J gene lost 3 bases, with 12 bases spanning the gap. Looked up from germline, CDR1 is MNHEY and CDR2 is SVGAGI. This specimen was PBMCs, taken after 12 months of ibrutinib treatment. The V gene is TRBV6-5, the J gene TRBJ2-7; D gene unclear. The TCR originated in a human donor with chronic lymphocytic leukemia. CDR3 protein: CASSYSRVGNYEQYF. CDR3 DNA: TGTGCCAGCAGTTACTCCCGGGTTGGGAACTACGAGCAGTACTTC.